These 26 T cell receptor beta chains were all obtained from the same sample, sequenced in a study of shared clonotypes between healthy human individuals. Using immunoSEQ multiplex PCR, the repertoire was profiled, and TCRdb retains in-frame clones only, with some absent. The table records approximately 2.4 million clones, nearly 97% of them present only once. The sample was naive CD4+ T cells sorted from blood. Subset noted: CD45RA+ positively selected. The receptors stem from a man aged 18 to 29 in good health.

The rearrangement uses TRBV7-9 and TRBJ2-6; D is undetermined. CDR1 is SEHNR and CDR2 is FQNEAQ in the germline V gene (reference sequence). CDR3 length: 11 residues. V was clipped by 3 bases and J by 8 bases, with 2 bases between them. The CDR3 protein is CASSFTNVLTF. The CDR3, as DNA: TGTGCCAGCAGCTTCACCAACGTCCTGACTTTC.

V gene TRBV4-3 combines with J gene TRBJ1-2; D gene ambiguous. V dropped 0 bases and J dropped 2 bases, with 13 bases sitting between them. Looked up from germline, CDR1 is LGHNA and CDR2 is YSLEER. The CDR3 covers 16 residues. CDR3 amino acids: CASSQDSGQGNYGYTF. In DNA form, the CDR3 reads TGCGCCAGCAGCCAAGATTCCGGCCAAGGGAACTATGGCTACACCTTC.

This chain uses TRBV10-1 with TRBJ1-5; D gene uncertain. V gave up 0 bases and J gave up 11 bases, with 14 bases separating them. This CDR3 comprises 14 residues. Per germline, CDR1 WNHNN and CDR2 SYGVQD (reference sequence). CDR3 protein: CASSESTAPWAQHF. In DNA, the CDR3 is TGCGCCAGCAGTGAGTCGACCGCGCCGTGGGCCCAGCATTTT.

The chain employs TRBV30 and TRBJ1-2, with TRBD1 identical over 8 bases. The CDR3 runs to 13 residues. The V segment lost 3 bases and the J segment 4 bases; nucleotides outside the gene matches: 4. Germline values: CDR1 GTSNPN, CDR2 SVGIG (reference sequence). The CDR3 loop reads CAWSIGQGYGYTF. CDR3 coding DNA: TGTGCCTGGAGCATAGGACAGGGCTATGGCTACACCTTC.

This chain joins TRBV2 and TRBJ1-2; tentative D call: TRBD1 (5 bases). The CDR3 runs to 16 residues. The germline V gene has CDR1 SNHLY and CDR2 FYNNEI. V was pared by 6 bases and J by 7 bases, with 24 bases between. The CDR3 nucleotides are TGTGCCAGCAGCCGGGCAGGGACCTCCTTTACGGGTGGCTACACCTTC. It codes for CASSRAGTSFTGGYTF.

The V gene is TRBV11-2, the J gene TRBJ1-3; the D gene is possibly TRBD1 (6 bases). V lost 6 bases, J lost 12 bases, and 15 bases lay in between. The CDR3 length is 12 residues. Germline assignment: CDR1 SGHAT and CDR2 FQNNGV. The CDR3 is CASRRVGQGIYF. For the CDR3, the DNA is TGTGCCAGCAGGCGTGTGGGACAAGGCATATATTTT.

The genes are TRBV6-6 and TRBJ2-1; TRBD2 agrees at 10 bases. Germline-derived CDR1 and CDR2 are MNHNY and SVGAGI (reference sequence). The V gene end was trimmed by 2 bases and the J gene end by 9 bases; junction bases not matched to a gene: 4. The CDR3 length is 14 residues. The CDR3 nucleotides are TGTGCCAGCAGTTACGGCGCTAGCGGGGGTGAGCAGTTCTTC. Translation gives CASSYGASGGEQFF.

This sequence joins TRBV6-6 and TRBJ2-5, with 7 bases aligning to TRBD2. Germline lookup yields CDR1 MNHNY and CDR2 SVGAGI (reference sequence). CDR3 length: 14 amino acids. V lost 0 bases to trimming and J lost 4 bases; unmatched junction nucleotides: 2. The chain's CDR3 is CASSYSGLRETQYF. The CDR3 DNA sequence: TGTGCCAGCAGTTACTCGGGACTAAGAGAGACCCAGTACTTC.

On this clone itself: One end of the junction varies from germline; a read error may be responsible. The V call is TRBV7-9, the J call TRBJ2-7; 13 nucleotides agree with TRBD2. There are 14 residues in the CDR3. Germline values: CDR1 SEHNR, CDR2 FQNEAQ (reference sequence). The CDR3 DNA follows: TGTGCCAGCAGCTTAGGGACTAGCGGGAGCTCCTTATATTTC. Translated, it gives CASSLGTSGSSLYF.

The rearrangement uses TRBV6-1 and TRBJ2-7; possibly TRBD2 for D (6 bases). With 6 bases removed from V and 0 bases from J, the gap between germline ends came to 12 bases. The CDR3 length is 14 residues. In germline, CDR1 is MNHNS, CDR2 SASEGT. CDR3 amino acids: CASSRAGSSYEQYF. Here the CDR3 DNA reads TGTGCCAGCAGCAGGGCGGGAAGCTCCTACGAGCAGTACTTC.

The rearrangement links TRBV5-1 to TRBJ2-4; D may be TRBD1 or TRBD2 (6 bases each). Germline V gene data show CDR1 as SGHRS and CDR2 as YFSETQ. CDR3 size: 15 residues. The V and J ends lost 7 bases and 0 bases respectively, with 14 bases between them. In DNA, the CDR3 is TGCGCCAGCGCGGAGGGGGGCCTAGCCAAAAACATTCAGTACTTC. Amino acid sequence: CASAEGGLAKNIQYF.

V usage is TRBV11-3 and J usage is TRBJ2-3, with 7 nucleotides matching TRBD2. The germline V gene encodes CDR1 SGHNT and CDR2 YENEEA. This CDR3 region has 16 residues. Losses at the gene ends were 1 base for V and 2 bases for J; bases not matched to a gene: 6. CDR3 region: CASSLASGAFTDTQYF. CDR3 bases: TGTGCCAGCAGCTTAGCCAGCGGGGCGTTCACAGATACGCAGTATTTT.

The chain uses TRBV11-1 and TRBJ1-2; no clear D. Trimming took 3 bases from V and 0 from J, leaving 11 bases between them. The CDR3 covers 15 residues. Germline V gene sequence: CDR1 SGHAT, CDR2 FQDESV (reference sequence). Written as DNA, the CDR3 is TGTGCCAGCAGCTTCGATAGGGTAGCTAACTATGGCTACACCTTC. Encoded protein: CASSFDRVANYGYTF.

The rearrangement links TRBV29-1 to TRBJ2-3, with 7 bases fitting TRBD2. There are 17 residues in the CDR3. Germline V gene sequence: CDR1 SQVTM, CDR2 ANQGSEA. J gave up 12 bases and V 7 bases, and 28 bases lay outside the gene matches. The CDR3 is CSGAGERLAANSLPQYF. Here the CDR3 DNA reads TGCAGCGGGGCGGGGGAAAGGCTGGCGGCAAATTCTCTGCCTCAGTATTTT.

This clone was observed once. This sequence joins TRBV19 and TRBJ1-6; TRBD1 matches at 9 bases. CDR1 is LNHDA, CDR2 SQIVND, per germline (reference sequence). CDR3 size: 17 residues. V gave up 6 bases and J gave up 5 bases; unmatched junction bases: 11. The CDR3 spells CASSPRTGTGNNSPLHF. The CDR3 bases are TGTGCCAGTAGCCCTAGGACCGGGACAGGGAATAATTCACCCCTCCACTTT.

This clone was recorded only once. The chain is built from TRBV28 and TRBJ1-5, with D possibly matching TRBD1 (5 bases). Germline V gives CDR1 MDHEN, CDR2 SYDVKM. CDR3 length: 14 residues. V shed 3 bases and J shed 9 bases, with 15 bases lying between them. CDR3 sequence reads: CASSLTATQGPQHF. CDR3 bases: TGTGCCAGCAGTTTGACAGCCACTCAGGGGCCCCAGCATTTT.

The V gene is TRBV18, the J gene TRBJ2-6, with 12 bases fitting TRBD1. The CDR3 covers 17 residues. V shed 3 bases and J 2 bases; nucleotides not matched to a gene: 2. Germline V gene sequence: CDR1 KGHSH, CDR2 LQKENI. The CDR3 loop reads CASSPGQGATGANVLTF. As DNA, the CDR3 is TGTGCCAGCTCACCGGGACAGGGGGCGACTGGGGCCAACGTCCTGACTTTC.

CDR3 DNA: TGTGCCAGCAGTGAATCGGTGGGGCTCAACGGGGAGCTGTTTTTT. This gives the protein CASSESVGLNGELFF. The rearrangement joins TRBV25-1 to TRBJ2-2, with D possibly matching TRBD1 (5 bases). There are 15 residues in the CDR3. With 1 base removed from V and 7 bases from J, the gap between germline ends came to 13 bases. Germline V gene lookup returns CDR1 MGHDK and CDR2 SYGVNS. The variable domain in full, completed from reference TRBV25-1 and TRBJ2-2, reads EADIYQTPRYLVIGTGKKITLECSQTMGHDKMYWYQQDPGMELHLIHYSYGVNSTEKGDLSSESTVSRIRTEHFPLTLESARPSHTSQYLCASSESVGLNGELFFGEGSRLTVL.

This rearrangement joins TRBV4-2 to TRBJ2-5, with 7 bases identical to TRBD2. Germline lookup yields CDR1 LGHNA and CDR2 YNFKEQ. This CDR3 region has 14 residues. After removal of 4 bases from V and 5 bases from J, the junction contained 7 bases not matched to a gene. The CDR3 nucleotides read TGTGCCAGCAGCCCCCGGGGGGACGGGGAGACCCAGTACTTC. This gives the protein CASSPRGDGETQYF.

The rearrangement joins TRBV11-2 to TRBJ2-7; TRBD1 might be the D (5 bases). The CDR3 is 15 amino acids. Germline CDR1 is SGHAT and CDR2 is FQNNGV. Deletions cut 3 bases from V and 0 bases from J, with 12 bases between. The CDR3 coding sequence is TGTGCCAGCAGCTTGCAGGGTAATCCCTCCTACGAGCAGTACTTC. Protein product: CASSLQGNPSYEQYF.

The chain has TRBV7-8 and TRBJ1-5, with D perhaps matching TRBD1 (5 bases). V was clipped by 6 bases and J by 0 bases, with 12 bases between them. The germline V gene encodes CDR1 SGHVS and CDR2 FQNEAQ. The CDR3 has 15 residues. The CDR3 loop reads CASSWDGYSNQPQHF. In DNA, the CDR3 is TGTGCCAGCAGTTGGGACGGTTATAGCAATCAGCCCCAGCATTTT.

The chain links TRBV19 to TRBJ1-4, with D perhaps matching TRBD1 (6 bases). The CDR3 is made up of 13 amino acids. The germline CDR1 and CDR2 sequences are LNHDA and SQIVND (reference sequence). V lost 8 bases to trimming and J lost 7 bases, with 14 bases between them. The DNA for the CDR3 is TGTGCCAGTTGGGCAGGGGCCGGTGAAAAACTGTTTTTT. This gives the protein CASWAGAGEKLFF.

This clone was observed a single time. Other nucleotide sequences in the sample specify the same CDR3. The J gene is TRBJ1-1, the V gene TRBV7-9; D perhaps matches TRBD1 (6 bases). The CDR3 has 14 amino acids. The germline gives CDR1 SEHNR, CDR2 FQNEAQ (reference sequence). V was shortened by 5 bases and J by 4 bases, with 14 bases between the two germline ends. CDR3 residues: CASSLQGAGTEAFF. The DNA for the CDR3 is TGTGCCAGCAGCCTACAGGGCGCCGGCACTGAAGCTTTCTTT.

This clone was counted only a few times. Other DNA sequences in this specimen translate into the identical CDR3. In DNA, the CDR3 is TGTGCCTGGAGTGTAAACCAGGGGACTGAAGCTTTCTTT. This sequence encodes CAWSVNQGTEAFF. V and J are TRBV30 and TRBJ1-1; D perhaps matches TRBD1 (6 bases). CDR3 length: 13 residues. Germline CDR1 and CDR2: GTSNPN and SVGIG (reference sequence). The V end was cut by 0 bases, the J end by 5 bases, with 10 bases between.

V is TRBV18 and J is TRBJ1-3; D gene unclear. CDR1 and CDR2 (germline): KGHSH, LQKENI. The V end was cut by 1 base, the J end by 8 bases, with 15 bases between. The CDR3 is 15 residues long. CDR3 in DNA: TGTGCCAGCTCACCACTCACAGTCCAAGCGGACACCATATATTTT. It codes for CASSPLTVQADTIYF.

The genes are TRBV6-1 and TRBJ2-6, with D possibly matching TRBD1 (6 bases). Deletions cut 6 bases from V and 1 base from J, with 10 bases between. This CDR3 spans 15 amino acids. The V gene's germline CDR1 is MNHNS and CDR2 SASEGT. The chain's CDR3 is CASRRQGSGANVLTF. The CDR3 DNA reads TGTGCCAGCAGACGTCAGGGGTCTGGGGCCAACGTCCTGACTTTC.